These T cell receptor beta chains were read from a single sample in a study of neoadjuvant nivolumab and ipilimumab in lung cancer. TCRdb's copy holds only in-frame clones and misses some; the assay was immunoSEQ multiplex PCR. The sample includes around 4,000 clones, roughly 81% seen only once; the top ten take 5.2%. The starting material was normal lung tissue adjacent to the tumor, obtained after neoadjuvant nivolumab, alone or with ipilimumab, at or shortly before surgery. These receptors all come from an adult with non-small cell lung cancer. Some clones in this sample may be carry-over from other donors' samples. Each CDR3 is given with its conserved first and last residue. The D gene is left open where the match is weak. Clone size is stated in some rows and not others, as once, few, many or a class when expanded.

V: TRBV25-1; J: TRBJ2-7; size: once; D: -; DNA: TGTGCCAGCAGGGGAAGGTCGGGGCAGTACTTC; CDR3: CASRGRSGQYF
V: TRBV2; J: TRBJ2-1; size: -; D: TRBD2; DNA: TGTGCCAGCAGTGACGGGACTAGCGGGGGGGCCGGTGAGCAGTTCTTC; CDR3: CASSDGTSGGAGEQFF
V: TRBV18; J: TRBJ1-5; size: -; D: -; DNA: TGTGCCAGCTCACTGCAGCAGCATAGCAATCAGCCCCAGCATTTT; CDR3: CASSLQQHSNQPQHF
V: TRBV30; J: TRBJ2-1; size: -; D: -; DNA: TGTGCCTGGAGTAGGGAGGATGAGCAGTTCTTC; CDR3: CAWSREDEQFF
V: TRBV10-2; J: TRBJ2-7; size: few; D: -; DNA: TGCGCCAGCAGTACAGGGAACTACGAGCAGTACTTC; CDR3: CASSTGNYEQYF
V: TRBV18; J: TRBJ2-7; size: -; D: TRBD1; DNA: TGTGCCAGCTCACCCGGGGGACAGGGTAAATCCGAGCAGTACTTC; CDR3: CASSPGGQGKSEQYF
V: TRBV29-1; J: TRBJ2-7; size: -; D: TRBD1; DNA: TGCAGCGTTGCGCCGACAGGGGGTGGGGACGAGCAGTACTTC; CDR3: CSVAPTGGGDEQYF
V: TRBV27; J: TRBJ2-7; size: once; D: -; DNA: TGTGCCAGCAGTCTACAGGGATTCTACGAGCAGTACTTC; CDR3: CASSLQGFYEQYF
V: TRBV7-7; J: TRBJ2-7; size: -; D: -; DNA: TGTGCTAGCAGCGAAGACAGGTCGCGCGAGCAGTACTTC; CDR3: CASSEDRSREQYF
V: TRBV6-1; J: TRBJ1-2; size: once; D: -; DNA: TGTGCCAGCAGTGTCAAGGGTACCTATGGCTACACCTTC; CDR3: CASSVKGTYGYTF
V: TRBV5-6; J: TRBJ1-2; size: once; D: -; DNA: TGTGCCAGCAGCCCAGGCGGCGCGAACTATGGCTACACCTTC; CDR3: CASSPGGANYGYTF
V: TRBV6-6; J: TRBJ2-7; size: -; D: -; DNA: TGTGCCAGCACCCCCGGGCGAGGGCGTATCGAGCAGTACTTC; CDR3: CASTPGRGRIEQYF
V: TRBV7-9; J: TRBJ2-1; size: -; D: -; DNA: TGTGCCAGCAGCTACGTTGATGAGCAGTTCTTC; CDR3: CASSYVDEQFF
V: TRBV11-2; J: TRBJ2-1; size: -; D: -; DNA: TGTGCCAGCAGCTTCCCTCGGTCTCCCAATGAGCAGTTCTTC; CDR3: CASSFPRSPNEQFF
V: TRBV5-4; J: TRBJ2-3; size: -; D: TRBD2; DNA: TGTGCCAGCAGCCCCGGGACTAGCGGGGTTCGCACAGATACGCAGTATTTT; CDR3: CASSPGTSGVRTDTQYF
V: TRBV7-9; J: TRBJ1-1; size: -; D: TRBD1; DNA: TGTGCCAGCAGCTTAGGACAGGGGGCCCGTCTCGACACTGAAGCTTTCTTT; CDR3: CASSLGQGARLDTEAFF
V: TRBV5-4; J: TRBJ2-7; size: -; D: -; DNA: TGTGCCAGCAGCTTTGGGCCCTCCGAGCAGTACTTC; CDR3: CASSFGPSEQYF
V: TRBV11-2; J: TRBJ1-1; size: few; D: -; DNA: TGTGCCAGCAGCTACCGTTTGACCGGGACACTTTACACTGAAGCTTTCTTT; CDR3: CASSYRLTGTLYTEAFF
V: TRBV6-1; J: TRBJ2-7; size: -; D: TRBD1; DNA: TGTGCCAGCGGAGCACAGGGGGCTATTAATCAGTACTTC; CDR3: CASGAQGAINQYF
V: TRBV2; J: TRBJ2-7; size: -; D: TRBD2; DNA: TGTGCCAGCATTGGACCGGGACTAGCGGGTCCGCAGATGTACGAGCAGTACTTC; CDR3: CASIGPGLAGPQMYEQYF
V: TRBV5-1; J: TRBJ2-7; size: -; D: -; DNA: TGCGCCACCCGGGTCTCGGGAAATACCTACGAGCAGTACTTC; CDR3: CATRVSGNTYEQYF
V: TRBV7-8; J: TRBJ2-7; size: -; D: TRBD1; DNA: TGTGCCAGCAGCGCCACAGGGGTGGCGTACGAGCAGTACTTC; CDR3: CASSATGVAYEQYF
V: TRBV4-1; J: TRBJ1-2; size: -; D: TRBD1; DNA: TGCGCCAGCAGCCAACCGGGACAGGGGAACTATGGCTACACCTTC; CDR3: CASSQPGQGNYGYTF
V: TRBV9; J: TRBJ2-1; size: -; D: -; DNA: TGTGCCAGCAGCGCCGACTTGTACAATGAGCAGTTCTTC; CDR3: CASSADLYNEQFF
V: TRBV6-1; J: TRBJ1-2; size: -; D: TRBD1; DNA: TGTGCCAGCAGAGACAGGGGCGTCGTCTATGGCTACACCTTC; CDR3: CASRDRGVVYGYTF
V: TRBV7-3; J: TRBJ1-3; size: -; D: -; DNA: TGTGCCAGCAGCCCAACAGGGACTGGAAACACCATATATTTT; CDR3: CASSPTGTGNTIYF
V: TRBV6-5; J: TRBJ2-3; size: -; D: -; DNA: TGTGCCAGCAGTTACGGCAGGGTCACAGATACGCAGTATTTT; CDR3: CASSYGRVTDTQYF
V: TRBV7-2; J: TRBJ2-7; size: -; D: -; DNA: TGTGCCAGCAGCTTAGCGGCTGGCTACGAGCAGTACTTC; CDR3: CASSLAAGYEQYF
V: TRBV5-4; J: TRBJ1-1; size: -; D: TRBD1; DNA: TGTGCCAGCAGCTTGGGGACAGGCTTCAACACTGAAGCTTTCTTT; CDR3: CASSLGTGFNTEAFF
V: TRBV5-8; J: TRBJ1-4; size: -; D: -; DNA: TGTGCCAGCAGCCTCCGGGACGGGGGGGAAAAACTGTTTTTT; CDR3: CASSLRDGGEKLFF
V: TRBV5-6; J: TRBJ1-5; size: -; D: -; DNA: TGTGCCAGCAGCTCGACAGGTAGCAATCAGCCCCAGCATTTT; CDR3: CASSSTGSNQPQHF
V: TRBV25-1; J: TRBJ1-2; size: few; D: -; DNA: TGTGCCAGCAGTGAATTCCGAGACACCTATGGCTACACCTTC; CDR3: CASSEFRDTYGYTF
V: TRBV5-4; J: TRBJ1-2; size: -; D: TRBD1; DNA: TGTGCCAGCAGCCGGGGACAGGGGGCGCTTGGCTACACCTTC; CDR3: CASSRGQGALGYTF
V: TRBV29-1; J: TRBJ2-2; size: few; D: TRBD1; DNA: TGCAGCGTTTGGGACAGGGAGGCGGCCGGGGAGCTGTTTTTT; CDR3: CSVWDREAAGELFF
V: TRBV11-1; J: TRBJ1-2; size: -; D: -; DNA: TGTGCCAGCAGCCCTACAGGGTCCTATGGCTACACCTTC; CDR3: CASSPTGSYGYTF
V: TRBV5-1; J: TRBJ1-6; size: -; D: -; DNA: TGCGCCAGCAGCTTATTGGGTGGCGATAATTCACCCCTCCACTTT; CDR3: CASSLLGGDNSPLHF
V: TRBV11-3; J: TRBJ2-1; size: -; D: -; DNA: TGTGCCAGCAGCTTTGAATACCTATACAATGAGCAGTTCTTC; CDR3: CASSFEYLYNEQFF
V: TRBV7-6; J: TRBJ2-7; size: -; D: -; DNA: TGTGCCAGCAGCTTAGGTCAGCTAGCCTACGAGCAGTACTTC; CDR3: CASSLGQLAYEQYF
V: TRBV6-1; J: TRBJ1-2; size: -; D: -; DNA: TGTGCCAGCAGTCGACAGTTAAACTATGGCTACACCTTC; CDR3: CASSRQLNYGYTF
V: TRBV5-1; J: TRBJ2-5; size: -; D: TRBD2; DNA: TGCGCCAGCAGCTTGGCCGGAGGACTAGCGGGGGGGGACCAAGAGACCCAGTACTTC; CDR3: CASSLAGGLAGGDQETQYF